The 30 T cell receptor beta chains in this list originate from one sample, sequenced in a study of blood T cell repertoires in COVID-19. Sequenced by immunoSEQ multiplex PCR; TCRdb stores in-frame clones only, minus some. This table holds hundreds of thousands of clones, roughly 80% found once. The specimen sequenced was peripheral blood. The receptors come from a man older than 75 with acute or convalescent COVID-19.

The chain couples TRBV5-1 to TRBJ2-7, with 11 nucleotides matching TRBD1. Germline V gene data show CDR1 as SGHRS and CDR2 as YFSETQ. The CDR3 is 15 residues long. With 4 bases clipped from V and 5 bases from J, the junction kept 8 bases outside the gene matches. CDR3 residues: CASSTRTGGFNEQYF. In DNA form, the CDR3 reads TGCGCCAGCAGCACCCGGACAGGGGGCTTCAACGAGCAGTACTTC.

This CDR3 is CASSSTGGNTEAFF. Written as DNA, the CDR3 is TGTGCCAGCAGCTCCACAGGGGGCAACACTGAAGCTTTCTTT. The chain joins TRBV5-5 to TRBJ1-1, with 9 bases matching TRBD1. V shed 3 bases and J 2 bases; nucleotides not matched to a gene: 2. The CDR3 runs to 14 residues. Germline V gives CDR1 SGHKS, CDR2 YYEKEE (reference sequence).

This clone was detected only once. This chain uses TRBV7-9 with TRBJ2-7; D gene uncertain. This CDR3 has 12 amino acids. Germline V gives CDR1 SEHNR, CDR2 FQNEAQ (reference sequence). V was clipped by 5 bases and J by 5 bases, with 10 bases between them. The CDR3 reads CASSLFLDEQYF. The CDR3 DNA follows: TGTGCCAGCAGCCTTTTTCTAGACGAGCAGTACTTC.

This rearrangement joins TRBV20-1 to TRBJ1-1, with 8 bases identical to TRBD1. CDR1 and CDR2 from the germline V gene are DFQATT and SNEGSKA (reference sequence). The CDR3 is made up of 11 amino acids. The CDR3 DNA sequence: TGCAGAGGAGGACAGGGAGCTAAAGCTTTCTTT. Protein product: CRGGQGAKAFF.

This sequence joins TRBV7-9 and TRBJ2-1, with 7 bases aligning to TRBD1. This CDR3 comprises 18 residues. From germline, CDR1 is SEHNR and CDR2 FQNEAQ (reference sequence). The V segment lost 4 bases and the J segment 0 bases; nucleotides outside the gene matches: 12. This CDR3 is CASSSFRGGGASYNEQFF. The CDR3 DNA is TGTGCCAGCAGCTCGTTTCGAGGGGGCGGCGCCTCCTACAATGAGCAGTTCTTC.

The genes are TRBV3-1 (or the pseudogene TRBV3-2) and TRBJ2-3, with 8 nucleotides matching TRBD2. The V gene's germline CDR1 is LGHDT and CDR2 YNNKEL (reference sequence). V lost 4 bases and J lost 3; bases outside the gene matches: 6. The CDR3 has 15 residues. The CDR3 is CASSPGGGRTDTQYF. The CDR3 DNA sequence: TGTGCCAGCAGCCCCGGGGGGGGACGGACAGATACGCAGTATTTT.

V gene TRBV6-6 combines with J gene TRBJ1-1, with 7 bases fitting TRBD1. Germline lookup yields CDR1 MNHNY and CDR2 SVGAGI (reference sequence). This CDR3 comprises 14 residues. J gave up 4 bases and V 7 bases, and 9 bases lay outside the gene matches. The CDR3 region has the DNA TGTGCCAGCAACCTACAGGGGACGGGCACTGAAGCTTTCTTT. Protein sequence: CASNLQGTGTEAFF.

The rearrangement joins TRBV5-1 to TRBJ2-5; the match to TRBD1 covers 7 bases. The germline V gene has CDR1 SGHRS and CDR2 YFSETQ. This CDR3 spans 14 amino acids. V was pared by 4 bases and J by 1 base, with 4 bases of the junction left unmatched. CDR3 nucleotides: TGCGCCAGCAGCCTGAGGGGGCGCCAAGAGACCCAGTACTTC. Its protein product is CASSLRGRQETQYF.

The rearrangement uses TRBV5-1 and TRBJ1-6; D unclear. The V end was cut by 3 bases, the J end by 0 bases, with 10 bases between. This CDR3 region has 16 residues. Germline-derived CDR1 and CDR2 are SGHRS and YFSETQ. In DNA, the CDR3 is TGCGCCAGCAGCTCCCGGGTCGACTCCTATAATTCACCCCTCCACTTT. Translation: CASSSRVDSYNSPLHF. The full variable domain, its missing parts supplied by reference TRBV5-1 and TRBJ1-6, is KAGVTQTPRYLIKTRGQQVTLSCSPISGHRSVSWYQQTPGQGLQFLFEYFSETQRNKGNFPGRFSGRQFSNSRSEMNVSTLELGDSALYLCASSSRVDSYNSPLHFGNGTRLTVT.

The chain couples TRBV30 to TRBJ1-1; D not resolved. Germline V gives CDR1 GTSNPN, CDR2 SVGIG (reference sequence). CDR3 length: 12 amino acids. The V and J ends lost 2 bases and 7 bases respectively, with 11 bases between them. This CDR3 is CAWSLSSGEAFF. CDR3 in DNA: TGTGCCTGGAGTCTCTCTTCAGGTGAAGCTTTCTTT.

J is TRBJ1-5 and V is TRBV18, with D unclear. Germline V gene sequence: CDR1 KGHSH, CDR2 LQKENI. The CDR3 is 14 residues long. V was cut by 4 bases and J by 0 bases, with 7 bases left in between. CDR3 DNA sequence: TGTGCCAGCTCACTCGGGTTTAGCAATCAGCCCCAGCATTTT. Its translation is CASSLGFSNQPQHF.

This sequence joins TRBV5-6 and TRBJ1-1, with 8 nucleotides matching TRBD1. This CDR3 is built from 14 residues. Losses at the gene ends were 4 bases for V and 5 bases for J; bases not matched to a gene: 7. Germline CDR1 SGHDT, CDR2 YYEEEE. The CDR3 is CASSRQGFETEAFF. CDR3 DNA sequence: TGTGCCAGCAGCCGACAGGGGTTCGAGACTGAAGCTTTCTTT.

The V and J genes are TRBV24-1 and TRBJ2-1; 7 positions match TRBD1. Germline values: CDR1 KGHDR, CDR2 SFDVKD. V was clipped by 3 bases and J by 4 bases; unmatched bases: 11. The CDR3 covers 17 residues. The DNA of the CDR3 is TGTGCCACCAGTGATCCCTTAGTGACAGGGTTGTACAATGAGCAGTTCTTC. Translated: CATSDPLVTGLYNEQFF.

This chain links TRBV24-1 with TRBJ1-1; 10 positions agree with TRBD1. The CDR3 runs to 13 residues. Losses at the gene ends were 5 bases for V and 8 bases for J; bases not matched to a gene: 4. Germline lookup yields CDR1 KGHDR and CDR2 SFDVKD. This CDR3 is CATSVPGQGEAFF. The CDR3 DNA reads TGTGCCACCAGTGTTCCGGGACAGGGGGAAGCTTTCTTT.

The rearrangement uses TRBV7-5 and TRBJ1-4. TRBV7-5 is a pseudogene. This CDR3 spans 15 amino acids. The DNA of the CDR3 is TGTGCCAGAAGGCCGGGAGGGGCAACTAATGAAAAACTGTTTTTT. This gives the protein CARRPGGATNEKLFF.

V and J are TRBV30 and TRBJ2-3; 9 nucleotides match TRBD2. Germline lookup yields CDR1 GTSNPN and CDR2 SVGIG (reference sequence). Trimming at V came to 0 bases and at J to 2 bases, leaving 3 bases not matched to a gene. The CDR3 sequence is 15 residues long. The CDR3 sequence is CAWSVGTSSTDTQYF. CDR3 DNA: TGTGCCTGGAGTGTAGGGACTAGCTCCACAGATACGCAGTATTTT.

CDR3 region: CASSPTGPYKGSPLHF. Written as DNA, the CDR3 is TGTGCCAGCAGTCCGACAGGACCCTACAAAGGGTCACCCCTCCACTTT. The V call is TRBV28, the J call TRBJ1-6, with D possibly being TRBD1 (6 bases). In germline, CDR1 is MDHEN, CDR2 SYDVKM. There are 16 residues in the CDR3. V was trimmed by 5 bases and J by 10 bases, leaving 21 bases between them.

The genes are TRBV9 and TRBJ2-5; D remains unclear. The CDR3 runs to 14 residues. Trimming pared 0 bases from V and 2 bases from J, leaving 8 bases between. From germline, CDR1 is SGDLS and CDR2 YYNGEE. The DNA of the CDR3 is TGTGCCAGCAGCGTAGTTGGAGAGCAAGAGACCCAGTACTTC. It encodes CASSVVGEQETQYF.

The rearrangement joins TRBV5-1 to TRBJ2-3, with 10 nucleotides matching TRBD2. CDR1 and CDR2 from the germline V gene are SGHRS and YFSETQ. J was trimmed by 0 bases and V by 2 bases; bases with no gene match: 12. The CDR3 contains 19 residues. The CDR3 loop is CASSFLAGALFPSTDTQYF. CDR3 bases: TGCGCCAGCAGCTTTCTAGCGGGGGCCCTTTTCCCTAGCACAGATACGCAGTATTTT.

The chain uses TRBV4-1 and TRBJ2-5; tentative D call: TRBD2 (5 bases). CDR3 size: 12 residues. Looked up from germline, CDR1 is MGHRA and CDR2 is YSYEKL. Trimming pared 3 bases from V and 5 bases from J, leaving 7 bases between. This CDR3 reads CASSHPGETQYF. The CDR3 nucleotides read TGCGCCAGCAGCCACCCGGGGGAGACCCAGTACTTC.

The J gene is TRBJ1-3, the V gene TRBV6-1; no definite D call. CDR3 size: 16 residues. Germline CDR1 MNHNS, CDR2 SASEGT. With 2 bases removed from V and 0 bases from J, the gap between germline ends came to 11 bases. CDR3 amino acids: CASSEHQVYSGNTIYF. The CDR3 nucleotides read TGTGCCAGCAGTGAACACCAGGTCTACTCTGGAAACACCATATATTTT.

This sequence joins TRBV19 and TRBJ1-4; TRBD1 aligns across 11 bases. Germline V gene sequence: CDR1 LNHDA, CDR2 SQIVND (reference sequence). Trimming took 3 bases from V and 7 from J; bases not matched to a gene: 7. The CDR3 length is 16 residues. CDR3 nucleotides: TGTGCCAGTAGTATTTTGGGGACAGGGGGACGTGAAAAACTGTTTTTT. Translating it yields CASSILGTGGREKLFF.

The chain is built from TRBV5-4 and TRBJ2-1; the match to TRBD2 covers 8 bases. This CDR3 has 17 amino acids. Germline CDR1 and CDR2: SGHNT and YYREEE (reference sequence). Germline trimming cut 4 bases from V and 3 bases from J; bases unmatched to any gene: 12. The CDR3 region has the DNA TGTGCCAGCAGCCGCACTTCTAGCGGGTCATACTACAATGAGCAGTTCTTC. Its translation: CASSRTSSGSYYNEQFF.

The V gene is TRBV6-5, the J gene TRBJ1-1; 11 positions agree with TRBD1. The J segment lost 0 bases and the V segment lost 4 bases, leaving 1 base of the junction unmatched. There are 15 residues in the CDR3. Germline-derived CDR1 and CDR2 are MNHEY and SVGAGI. The CDR3 region is CASSWDRGLNTEAFF. The CDR3 bases are TGTGCCAGCAGTTGGGACAGGGGGTTGAACACTGAAGCTTTCTTT.

The rearrangement links TRBV30 to TRBJ1-1; TRBD1 agrees at 7 bases. Germline assignment: CDR1 GTSNPN and CDR2 SVGIG (reference sequence). This CDR3 has 13 amino acids. Trimming removed 3 bases from V and 0 bases from J; junction bases left unmatched: 1. The CDR3 bases are TGTGCCTGGAGGACAGGGATGAACACTGAAGCTTTCTTT. It encodes CAWRTGMNTEAFF.

V gene TRBV5-1 combines with J gene TRBJ2-7; D perhaps matches TRBD2 (5 bases). Trimming pared 5 bases from V and 3 bases from J, leaving 27 bases between. The V gene's germline CDR1 is SGHRS and CDR2 YFSETQ. CDR3 length equals 18 residues. This CDR3 reads CASRPTSLGGGGLYEQYF. DNA for the CDR3: TGCGCCAGCAGACCTACTAGTCTCGGTGGTGGCGGGCTCTACGAGCAGTACTTC.

This clone was seen once. This sample also contains other DNA sequences that code for the same CDR3. The chain recombines TRBV7-9 with TRBJ2-7; 9 nucleotides match TRBD1. The V gene's germline CDR1 is SEHNR and CDR2 FQNEAQ (reference sequence). There are 14 residues in the CDR3. After removal of 1 base from V and 3 bases from J, the junction contained 1 base not matched to a gene. The CDR3: CASSLGQGVYEQYF. The CDR3 DNA is TGTGCCAGCAGCTTAGGACAGGGGGTCTACGAGCAGTACTTC.

The rearrangement links TRBV7-2 to TRBJ1-2, with D perhaps TRBD1 (5 bases). The CDR3 length is 16 residues. Trimming pared 5 bases from V and 4 bases from J, leaving 20 bases between. Germline CDR1 is SGHTA and CDR2 is FQGNSA. Here the CDR3 reads CASSPKLTAPVYGYTF. The DNA of the CDR3 is TGTGCCAGCAGCCCTAAGTTGACAGCCCCTGTCTATGGCTACACCTTC.

The chain employs TRBV7-8 and TRBJ2-5; 8 bases match TRBD1. Germline lookup yields CDR1 SGHVS and CDR2 FQNEAQ. There are 14 residues in the CDR3. V was pared by 3 bases and J by 6 bases, with 6 bases of the junction left unmatched. Here the CDR3 DNA reads TGTGCCAGCAGCTTGGCTGGACAGGGACAGACCCAGTACTTC. It specifies CASSLAGQGQTQYF.

This chain connects TRBV7-2 to TRBJ2-5; the match to TRBD1 covers 11 bases. Germline CDR1 is SGHTA and CDR2 is FQGNSA. The CDR3 totals 16 residues. After removal of 4 bases from V and 5 bases from J, the junction contained 9 bases not matched to a gene. Here the CDR3 reads CASSSQGTGGPETQYF. The DNA of the CDR3 is TGTGCCAGCAGCTCCCAAGGGACAGGGGGTCCGGAGACCCAGTACTTC.